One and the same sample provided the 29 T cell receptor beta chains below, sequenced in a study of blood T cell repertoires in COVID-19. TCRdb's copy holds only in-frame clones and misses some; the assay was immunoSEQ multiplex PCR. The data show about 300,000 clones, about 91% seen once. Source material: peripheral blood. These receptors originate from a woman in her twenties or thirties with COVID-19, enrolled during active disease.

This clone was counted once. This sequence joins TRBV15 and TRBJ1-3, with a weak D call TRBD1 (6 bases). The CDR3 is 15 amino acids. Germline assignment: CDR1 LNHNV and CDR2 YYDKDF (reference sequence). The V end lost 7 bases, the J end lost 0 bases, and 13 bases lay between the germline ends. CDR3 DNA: TGTGCCACCACCCCAGGGGCCGGCTCTGGAAACACCATATATTTT. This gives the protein CATTPGAGSGNTIYF.

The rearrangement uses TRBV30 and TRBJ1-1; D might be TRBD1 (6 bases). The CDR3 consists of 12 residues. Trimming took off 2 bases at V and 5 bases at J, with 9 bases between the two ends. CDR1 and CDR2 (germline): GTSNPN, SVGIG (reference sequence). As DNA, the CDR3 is TGTGCCTGGAGTCAGGGGCGGACTGAAGCTTTCTTT. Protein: CAWSQGRTEAFF. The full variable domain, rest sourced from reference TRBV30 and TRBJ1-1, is SQTIHQWPATLVQPVGSPLSLECTVEGTSNPNLYWYRQAAGRGLQLLFYSVGIGQISSEVPQNLSASRPQDRQFILSSKKLLLSDSGFYLCAWSQGRTEAFFGQGTRLTVV.

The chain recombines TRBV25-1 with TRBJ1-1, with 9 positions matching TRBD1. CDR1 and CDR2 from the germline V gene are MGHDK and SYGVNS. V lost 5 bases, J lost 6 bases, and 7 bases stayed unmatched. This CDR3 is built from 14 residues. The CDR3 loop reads CASSPQGAGSEAFF. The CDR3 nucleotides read TGTGCCAGCAGTCCACAGGGGGCAGGGTCTGAAGCTTTCTTT.

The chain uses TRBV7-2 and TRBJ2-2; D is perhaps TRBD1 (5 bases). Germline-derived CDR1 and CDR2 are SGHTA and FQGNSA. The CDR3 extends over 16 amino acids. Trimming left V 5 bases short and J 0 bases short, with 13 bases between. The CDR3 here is CASSPIGVANTGELFF. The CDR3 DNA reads TGTGCCAGCAGCCCGATAGGGGTCGCGAACACCGGGGAGCTGTTTTTT. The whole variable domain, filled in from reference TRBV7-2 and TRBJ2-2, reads GAGVSQSPSNKVTEKGKDVELRCDPISGHTALYWYRQSLGQGLEFLIYFQGNSAPDKSGLPSDRFSAERTGGSVSTLTIQRTQQEDSAVYLCASSPIGVANTGELFFGEGSRLTVL.

DNA of the CDR3: TGTGCCAGCAGCACCCGGACAGGGCAGCAAGAGACCCAGTACTTC. Translating gives CASSTRTGQQETQYF. V is TRBV7-8 and J is TRBJ2-5, with TRBD1 matching over 8 bases. Per germline, CDR1 SGHVS and CDR2 FQNEAQ. V was clipped by 5 bases and J by 2 bases; unmatched bases: 7. The CDR3 contains 15 residues.

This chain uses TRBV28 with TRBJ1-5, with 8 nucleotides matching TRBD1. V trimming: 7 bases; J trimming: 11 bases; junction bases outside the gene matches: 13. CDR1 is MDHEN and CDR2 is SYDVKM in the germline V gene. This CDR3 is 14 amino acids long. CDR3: CASTEGQATRSQHF. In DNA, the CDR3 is TGTGCCAGCACCGAGGGACAGGCTACTAGGTCCCAGCATTTT.

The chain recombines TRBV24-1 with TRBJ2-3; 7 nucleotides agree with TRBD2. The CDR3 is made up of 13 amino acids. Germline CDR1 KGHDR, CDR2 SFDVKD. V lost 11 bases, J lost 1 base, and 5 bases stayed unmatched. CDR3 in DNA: TGTGCCAGCGCCCGGGGGGGCACAGATACGCAGTATTTT. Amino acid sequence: CASARGGTDTQYF.

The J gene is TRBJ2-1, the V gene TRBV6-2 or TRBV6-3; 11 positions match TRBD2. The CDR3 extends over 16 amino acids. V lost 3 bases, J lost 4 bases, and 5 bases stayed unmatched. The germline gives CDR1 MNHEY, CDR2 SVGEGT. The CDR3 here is CASSYTSGGLYNEQFF. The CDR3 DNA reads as TGTGCCAGCAGTTATACTAGCGGGGGCCTATACAATGAGCAGTTCTTC.

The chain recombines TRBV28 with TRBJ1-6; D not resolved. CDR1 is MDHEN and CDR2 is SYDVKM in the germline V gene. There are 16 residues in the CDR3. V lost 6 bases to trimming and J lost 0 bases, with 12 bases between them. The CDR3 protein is CASSRRDSSYNSPLHF. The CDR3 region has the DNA TGTGCCAGCAGCCGCCGGGATAGCTCCTATAATTCACCCCTCCACTTT.

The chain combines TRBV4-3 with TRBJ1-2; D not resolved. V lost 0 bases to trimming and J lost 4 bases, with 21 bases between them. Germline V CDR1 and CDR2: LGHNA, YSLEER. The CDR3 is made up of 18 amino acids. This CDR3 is CASSQDRLAGGEVYGYTF. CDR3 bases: TGCGCCAGCAGCCAAGATCGATTGGCCGGCGGGGAGGTCTATGGCTACACCTTC.

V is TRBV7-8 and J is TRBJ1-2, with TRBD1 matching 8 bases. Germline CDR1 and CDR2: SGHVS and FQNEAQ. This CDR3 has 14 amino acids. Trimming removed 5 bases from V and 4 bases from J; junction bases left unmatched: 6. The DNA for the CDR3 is TGTGCCAGCAGCCCTCGGACAGGGACCTATGGCTACACCTTC. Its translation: CASSPRTGTYGYTF.

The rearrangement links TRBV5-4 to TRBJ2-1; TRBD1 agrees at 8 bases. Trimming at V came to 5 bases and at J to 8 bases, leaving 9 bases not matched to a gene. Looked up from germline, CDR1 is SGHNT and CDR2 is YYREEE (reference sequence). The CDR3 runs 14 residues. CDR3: CASSRTGGTYEQFF. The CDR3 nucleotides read TGTGCCAGCAGTCGCACAGGGGGGACATATGAGCAGTTCTTC.

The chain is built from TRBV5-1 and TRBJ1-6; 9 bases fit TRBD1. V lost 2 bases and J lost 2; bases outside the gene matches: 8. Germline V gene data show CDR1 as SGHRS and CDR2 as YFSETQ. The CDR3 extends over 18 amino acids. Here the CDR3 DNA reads TGCGCCAGCAGCTTTGGACAGGGGAAGACGGCCTATAATTCACCCCTCCACTTT. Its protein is CASSFGQGKTAYNSPLHF.

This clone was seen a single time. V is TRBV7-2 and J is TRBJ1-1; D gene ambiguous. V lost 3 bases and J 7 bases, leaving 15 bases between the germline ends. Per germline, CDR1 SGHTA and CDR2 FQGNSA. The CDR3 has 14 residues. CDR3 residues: CASSLGGRGFEAFF. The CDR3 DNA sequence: TGTGCCAGCAGCTTGGGAGGAAGAGGGTTTGAAGCTTTCTTT.

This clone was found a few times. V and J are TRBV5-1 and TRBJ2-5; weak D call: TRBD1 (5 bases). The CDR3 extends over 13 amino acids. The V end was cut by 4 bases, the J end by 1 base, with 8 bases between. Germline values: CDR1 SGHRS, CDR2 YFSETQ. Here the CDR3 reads CASSRDSQETQYF. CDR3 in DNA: TGCGCCAGCAGCAGAGACAGCCAAGAGACCCAGTACTTC.

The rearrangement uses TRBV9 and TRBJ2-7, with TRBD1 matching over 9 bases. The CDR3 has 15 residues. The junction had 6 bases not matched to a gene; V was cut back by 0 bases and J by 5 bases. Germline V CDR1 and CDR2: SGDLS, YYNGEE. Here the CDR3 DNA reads TGTGCCAGCAGCGTAGGGGGGACAGGGTGGGACGAGCAGTACTTC. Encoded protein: CASSVGGTGWDEQYF.

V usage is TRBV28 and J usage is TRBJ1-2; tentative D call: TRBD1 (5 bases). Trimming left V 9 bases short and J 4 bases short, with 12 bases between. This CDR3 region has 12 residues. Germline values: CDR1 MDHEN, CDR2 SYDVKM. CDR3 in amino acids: CASKQGSYGYTF. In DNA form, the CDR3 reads TGTGCCAGTAAGCAGGGATCCTATGGCTACACCTTC.

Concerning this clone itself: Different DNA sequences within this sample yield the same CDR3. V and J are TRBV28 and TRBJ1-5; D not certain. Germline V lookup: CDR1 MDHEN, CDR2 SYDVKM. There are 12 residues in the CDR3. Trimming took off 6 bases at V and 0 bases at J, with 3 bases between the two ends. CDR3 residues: CASRYSNQPQHF. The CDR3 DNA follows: TGTGCCAGCAGATATAGCAATCAGCCCCAGCATTTT.

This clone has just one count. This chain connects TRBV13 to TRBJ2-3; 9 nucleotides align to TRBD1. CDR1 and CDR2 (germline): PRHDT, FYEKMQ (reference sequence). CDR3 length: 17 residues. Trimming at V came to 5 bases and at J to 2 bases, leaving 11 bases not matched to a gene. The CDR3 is CASSMTSGTGPTDTQYF. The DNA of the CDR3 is TGTGCCAGCAGCATGACATCCGGGACAGGGCCCACAGATACGCAGTATTTT.

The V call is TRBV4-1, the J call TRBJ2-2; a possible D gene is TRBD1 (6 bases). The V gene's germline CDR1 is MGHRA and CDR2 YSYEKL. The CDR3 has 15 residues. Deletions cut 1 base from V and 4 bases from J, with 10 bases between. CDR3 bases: TGCGCCAGCAGCCAAGGGGGGCCGTTCACCGGGGAGCTGTTTTTT. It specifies CASSQGGPFTGELFF.

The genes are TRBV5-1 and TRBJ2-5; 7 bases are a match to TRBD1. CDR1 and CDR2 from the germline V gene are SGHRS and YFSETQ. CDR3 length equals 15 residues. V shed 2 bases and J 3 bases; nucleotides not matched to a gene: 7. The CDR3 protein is CASSFSPGGEETQYF. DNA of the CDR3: TGCGCCAGCAGCTTTAGCCCAGGGGGAGAAGAGACCCAGTACTTC. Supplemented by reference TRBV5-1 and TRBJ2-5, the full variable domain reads KAGVTQTPRYLIKTRGQQVTLSCSPISGHRSVSWYQQTPGQGLQFLFEYFSETQRNKGNFPGRFSGRQFSNSRSEMNVSTLELGDSALYLCASSFSPGGEETQYFGPGTRLLVL.

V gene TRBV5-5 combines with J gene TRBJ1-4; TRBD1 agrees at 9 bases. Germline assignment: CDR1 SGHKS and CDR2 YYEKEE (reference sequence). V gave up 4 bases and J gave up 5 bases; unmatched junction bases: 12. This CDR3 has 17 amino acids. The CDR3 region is CASSPPVTGTGNEKLFF. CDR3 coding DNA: TGTGCCAGCAGCCCACCCGTGACCGGGACAGGGAATGAAAAACTGTTTTTT. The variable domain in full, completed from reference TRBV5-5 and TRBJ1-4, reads DAGVTQSPTHLIKTRGQQVTLRCSPISGHKSVSWYQQVLGQGPQFIFQYYEKEERGRGNFPDRFSARQFPNYSSELNVNALLLGDSALYLCASSPPVTGTGNEKLFFGSGTQLSVL.

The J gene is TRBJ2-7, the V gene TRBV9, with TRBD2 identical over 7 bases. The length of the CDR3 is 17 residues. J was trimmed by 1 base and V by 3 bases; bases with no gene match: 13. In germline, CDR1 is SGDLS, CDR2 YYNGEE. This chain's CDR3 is CASSETYLAGVSYEQYV. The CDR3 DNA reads TGTGCCAGCAGCGAGACCTATCTTGCGGGGGTTTCCTACGAGCAGTACGTC.

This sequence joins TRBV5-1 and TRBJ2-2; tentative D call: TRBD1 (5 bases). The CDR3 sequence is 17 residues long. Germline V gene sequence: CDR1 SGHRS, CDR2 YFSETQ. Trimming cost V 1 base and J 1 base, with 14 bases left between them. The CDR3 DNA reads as TGCGCCAGCAGCTTGCCCCCGCCAGGGAAGAACACCGGGGAGCTGTTTTTT. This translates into CASSLPPPGKNTGELFF.

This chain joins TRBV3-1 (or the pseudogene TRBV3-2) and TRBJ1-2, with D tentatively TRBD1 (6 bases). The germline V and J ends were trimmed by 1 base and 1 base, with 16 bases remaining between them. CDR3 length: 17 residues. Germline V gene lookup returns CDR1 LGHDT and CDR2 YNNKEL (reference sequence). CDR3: CASSQGYPWTDNYGYTF. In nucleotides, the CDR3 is TGTGCCAGCAGCCAAGGTTACCCCTGGACAGATAACTATGGCTACACCTTC.

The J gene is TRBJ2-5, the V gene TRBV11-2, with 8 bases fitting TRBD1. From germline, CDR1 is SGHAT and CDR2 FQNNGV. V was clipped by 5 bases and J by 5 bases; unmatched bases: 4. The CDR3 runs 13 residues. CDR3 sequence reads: CASSPRTGETQYF. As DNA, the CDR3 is TGTGCCAGCAGCCCTCGGACAGGGGAGACCCAGTACTTC.

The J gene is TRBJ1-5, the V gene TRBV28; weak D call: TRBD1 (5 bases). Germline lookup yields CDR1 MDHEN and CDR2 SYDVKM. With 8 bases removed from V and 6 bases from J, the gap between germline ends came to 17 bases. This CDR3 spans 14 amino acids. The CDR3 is CASHSRGTGQPQHF. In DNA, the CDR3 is TGTGCCAGCCACAGTAGGGGTACGGGTCAGCCCCAGCATTTT.

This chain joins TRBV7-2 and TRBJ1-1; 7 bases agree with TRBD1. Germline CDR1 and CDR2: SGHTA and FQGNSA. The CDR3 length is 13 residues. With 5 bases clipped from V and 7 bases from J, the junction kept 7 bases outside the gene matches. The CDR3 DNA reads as TGTGCCAGCAGCCCGGGACAGATCTTTGAAGCTTTCTTT. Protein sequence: CASSPGQIFEAFF.

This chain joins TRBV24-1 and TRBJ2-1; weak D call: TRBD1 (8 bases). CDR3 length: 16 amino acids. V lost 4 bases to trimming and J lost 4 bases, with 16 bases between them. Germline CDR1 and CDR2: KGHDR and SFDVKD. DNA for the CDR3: TGTGCCACCAGTGAAGCGGGACAGGTGGGTTACAATGAGCAGTTCTTC. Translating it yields CATSEAGQVGYNEQFF.